These 5 T cell receptor beta chains were all obtained from the same sample, sequenced in a study of T cell changes during pregnancy in multiple sclerosis. Produced via immunoSEQ multiplex PCR; TCRdb's table is partial and in-frame only. The sample shows about 80,000 clones, roughly 94% of them seen only once. The sample here was peripheral blood, taken before pregnancy. These TCRs come from a female donor with multiple sclerosis, enrolled in a pregnancy study.

This clone was counted once. The V gene is TRBV18, the J gene TRBJ2-1; weak D call: TRBD1 (5 bases). Germline V gene data show CDR1 as KGHSH and CDR2 as LQKENI. The CDR3 extends over 16 amino acids. The ends were cut back, 3 bases at V and 2 bases at J, with 14 bases in the middle. In DNA, the CDR3 is TGTGCCAGCTCACCTCCGCAGGGAAGTCCCTACAATGAGCAGTTCTTC. It codes for CASSPPQGSPYNEQFF. Full variable domain (missing parts from reference TRBV18 and TRBJ2-1): NAGVMQNPRHLVRRRGQEARLRCSPMKGHSHVYWYRQLPEEGLKFMVYLQKENIIDESGMPKERFSAEFPKEGPSILRIQQVVRGDSAAYFCASSPPQGSPYNEQFFGPGTRLTVL.

V gene TRBV5-1 combines with J gene TRBJ1-3; 7 bases map to TRBD1. This CDR3 spans 14 amino acids. The germline V gene has CDR1 SGHRS and CDR2 YFSETQ. V dropped 4 bases and J dropped 0; count of bases not matched to a gene: 1. Written as DNA, the CDR3 is TGCGCCAGCAGCCGGGACAGCTCTGGAAACACCATATATTTT. Protein product: CASSRDSSGNTIYF.

The chain joins TRBV5-4 to TRBJ2-6; possible D gene TRBD1, 5 bases. This CDR3 spans 14 amino acids. Trimming cost V 0 bases and J 6 bases, with 7 bases left between them. Germline V gene lookup returns CDR1 SGHNT and CDR2 YYREEE (reference sequence). This CDR3 reads CASSLAREANVLTF. The CDR3 bases are TGTGCCAGCAGCTTGGCCAGGGAGGCCAACGTCCTGACTTTC.

This rearrangement joins TRBV5-1 to TRBJ2-3; D is unclear. This CDR3 region has 13 residues. V was trimmed by 4 bases and J by 6 bases, leaving 12 bases between them. Germline assignment: CDR1 SGHRS and CDR2 YFSETQ. CDR3 protein: CASSRPHGDTQYF. CDR3 in DNA: TGCGCCAGCAGCCGTCCCCACGGGGATACGCAGTATTTT.

The rearrangement joins TRBV6-5 to TRBJ2-6; no definite D call. The CDR3 is 15 residues long. Germline values: CDR1 MNHEY, CDR2 SVGAGI. Trimming took 6 bases from V and 4 from J, leaving 13 bases between them. The CDR3 loop reads CASSPMLGGANVLTF. CDR3 nucleotides: TGTGCCAGCAGCCCTATGTTGGGCGGGGCCAACGTCCTGACTTTC.